This TCR beta chain was identified during a study of T cell changes during pregnancy in multiple sclerosis. This CDR3 has 14 residues. V was clipped by 1 base and J by 7 bases, with 11 bases between them. CDR1 is LNHDA, CDR2 SQIVND, per germline (reference sequence). Produced via immunoSEQ multiplex PCR; TCRdb's table is partial and in-frame only. This sample has 25,000 to 30,000 clones, with over 75% found just once. V and J are TRBV19 and TRBJ2-1, with a tentative D call TRBD2 (5 bases). The sequence was collected from a female donor with multiple sclerosis, enrolled in a pregnancy study. Sequences were derived from CD8+ T cells from peripheral blood mononuclear cells, sampled after pregnancy. The CDR3 nucleotides are TGTGCCAGTAGTATAGGAGGGAGCGCGAATGAGCAGTTCTTC. Translation gives CASSIGGSANEQFF.